This T cell receptor (beta chain) was sequenced for a study of blood T cell repertoires in COVID-19. In the study overall: From T cells, B-cell-depleted T cells, or PBMCs came the material, which was cDNA or gDNA.

The CDR3 sequence is 15 residues long. Per germline, CDR1 SEHNR and CDR2 FQNEAQ (reference sequence). V lost 5 bases and J 5 bases, leaving 13 bases between the germline ends. In the original workflow: Nucleated cell number was recorded as an estimate derived from reference gene primer amplification. Repertoires were generated with immunoSEQ multiplex PCR, while TCRdb's copy carries only in-frame clones and drops some. V and J calls and clone size are given by that table; D and trimming were obtained from the DNA. The profile shows some 180,000 clones, around 90% of them singletons. Material for sequencing was peripheral blood. This sequence joins TRBV7-9 and TRBJ1-6; D not resolved. The TCR was taken from a man aged 45-65 years with acute or convalescent COVID-19. For the CDR3, the DNA is TGTGCCAGCAGCCCCCGGGGAGGGAATAATTCACCCCTCCACTTT. Translated: CASSPRGGNNSPLHF.